The 8 T cell receptor beta chains below come from one sample, sequenced in a study of immune characterization of retroperitoneal liposarcoma (dated by TCRdb to the late 2010s). The library was obtained by PCR. TCRdb names NextSeq 500 as the instrument used. Using fastp trimming at Q25 and MiXCR clonotype assembly, TCRdb reanalyzed the public sequencing data and kept in-frame beta chains. Under each unique CDR3 protein, matching rows form one entry showing the most common genes and DNA. This sample lists roughly 11,000 distinct CDR3 sequences; 40% to 55% were detected once. Of the sample, about 10% is held by the ten largest clones. The sequenced sample consisted of tumor tissue. Receptors were obtained from a female donor with retroperitoneal liposarcoma.

A few counts support this clonotype. The chain has TRBV6-5 and TRBJ2-5; D call uncertain. Gene TRBJ2-1 matches the end of the DNA better, so the J call may be wrong. Germline V gene data show CDR1 as MNHEY and CDR2 as SVGAGI. The CDR3 sequence is 10 residues long. CDR3 residues: CASSYTEQFF. The CDR3 DNA reads TGTGCCAGCAGTTACACGGAGCAGTTCTTC.

This rearrangement joins TRBV6-8 to TRBJ1-2, with TRBD1 matching 9 bases. This CDR3 has 19 amino acids. V dropped 6 bases and J dropped 2; count of bases not matched to a gene: 19. Germline V gene sequence: CDR1 MNHGY, CDR2 SAAAGT. The CDR3 DNA is TGTGCCAGCAGCCGAAGGTACGTGGGGACAGGGCTTGACAACTATGGCTACACCTTC. Encoded protein: CASSRRYVGTGLDNYGYTF.

The chain is built from TRBV7-6 and TRBJ2-7; TRBD2 agrees at 10 bases. The CDR3 loop spans 15 amino acids. Germline trimming cut 3 bases from V and 0 bases from J; bases unmatched to any gene: 2. Germline V gives CDR1 SGHVS, CDR2 FNYEAQ. CDR3 in amino acids: CASSFRLAGSYEQYF. CDR3 DNA: TGTGCCAGCAGCTTTAGACTAGCGGGCTCCTACGAGCAGTACTTC. The complete variable domain, with remaining parts taken from reference TRBV7-6 and TRBJ2-7, reads GAGVSQSPRYKVTKRGQDVALRCDPISGHVSLYWYRQALGQGPEFLTYFNYEAQQDKSGLPNDRFSAERPEGSISTLTIQRTEQRDSAMYRCASSFRLAGSYEQYFGPGTRLTVT.

This clonotype has more than one count but fewer than ten. This chain links TRBV7-2 with TRBJ2-1, with a possible D match to TRBD2 (5 bases). The J call is in doubt because the DNA end fits TRBJ2-7 better. Germline CDR1 reads SGHTA; CDR2 reads FQGNSA. CDR3 length equals 12 residues. CDR3 sequence: CASHGGFYEQYF. The CDR3 bases are TGTGCCAGCCATGGAGGATTCTATGAGCAGTACTTC.

CDR3: CASSSRQGATNEKLFF. In DNA, the CDR3 is TGTGCCAGCAGTTCCCGCCAGGGGGCAACTAATGAAAAACTGTTTTTT. V gene TRBV27 combines with J gene TRBJ1-4, with 7 nucleotides matching TRBD1. Germline V gene data show CDR1 as MNHEY and CDR2 as SMNVEV (reference sequence). This CDR3 is 16 amino acids long. Trimming removed 4 bases from V and 0 bases from J; junction bases left unmatched: 5.

This clonotype was counted only a few times. The chain couples TRBV12-3 or TRBV12-4 to TRBJ2-1; D might be TRBD1 (6 bases). Trimming pared 1 base from V and 4 bases from J, leaving 8 bases between. The CDR3 is 14 amino acids. The CDR3 DNA reads as TGTGCCAGCAGTTTAGGGACAGCTTACAATGAGCAGTTCTTC. This codes for CASSLGTAYNEQFF.

The chain uses TRBV6-1 and TRBJ2-3; 7 bases are a match to TRBD2. J gave up 4 bases and V 10 bases, and 8 bases lay outside the gene matches. CDR1 is MNHNS and CDR2 is SASEGT in the germline V gene. The CDR3 runs 13 residues. The CDR3 nucleotides are TGTGCCATCTGGGGGAGGGTAGCAGATACGCAGTATTTT. Protein product: CAIWGRVADTQYF.

The chain employs TRBV6-1 and TRBJ2-1; D is unresolved. The J call is in doubt because the DNA end fits TRBJ2-7 better. The CDR3 is 11 residues long. CDR1 MNHNS and CDR2 SASEGT come from the germline V gene. CDR3 residues: CASTINYEQYF. The CDR3 DNA sequence: TGTGCCAGCACCATAAACTACGAGCAGTACTTC.